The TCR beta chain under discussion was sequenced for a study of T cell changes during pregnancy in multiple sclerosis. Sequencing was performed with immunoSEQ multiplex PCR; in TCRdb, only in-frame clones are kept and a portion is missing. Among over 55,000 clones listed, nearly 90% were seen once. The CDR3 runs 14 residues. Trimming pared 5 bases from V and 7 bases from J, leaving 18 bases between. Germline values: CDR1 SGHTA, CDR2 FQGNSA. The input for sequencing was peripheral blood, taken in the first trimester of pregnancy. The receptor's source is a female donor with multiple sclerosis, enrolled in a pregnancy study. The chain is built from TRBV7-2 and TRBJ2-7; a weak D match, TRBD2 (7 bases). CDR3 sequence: CASSPVGGLGEQYF. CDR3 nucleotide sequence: TGTGCCAGCAGCCCGGTCGGGGGGCTAGGAGAGCAGTACTTC.